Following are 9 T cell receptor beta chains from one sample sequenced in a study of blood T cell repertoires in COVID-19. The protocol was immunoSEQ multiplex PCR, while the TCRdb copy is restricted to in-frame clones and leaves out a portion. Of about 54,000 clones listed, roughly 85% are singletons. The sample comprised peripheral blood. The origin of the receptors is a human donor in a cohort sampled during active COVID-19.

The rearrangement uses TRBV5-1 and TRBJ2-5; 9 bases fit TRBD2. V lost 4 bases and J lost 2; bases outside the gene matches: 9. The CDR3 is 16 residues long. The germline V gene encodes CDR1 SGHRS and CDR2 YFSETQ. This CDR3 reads CASSAYGRGGQETQYF. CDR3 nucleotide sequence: TGCGCCAGCAGCGCCTATGGGCGGGGGGGTCAAGAGACCCAGTACTTC.

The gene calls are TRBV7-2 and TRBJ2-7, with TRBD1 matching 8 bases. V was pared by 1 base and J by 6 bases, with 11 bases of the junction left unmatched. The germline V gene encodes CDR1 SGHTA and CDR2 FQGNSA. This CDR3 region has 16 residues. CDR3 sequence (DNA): TGTGCCAGCAGCTTAGGAGTTTTGACAGGGGCCAGCGAGCAGTACTTC. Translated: CASSLGVLTGASEQYF.

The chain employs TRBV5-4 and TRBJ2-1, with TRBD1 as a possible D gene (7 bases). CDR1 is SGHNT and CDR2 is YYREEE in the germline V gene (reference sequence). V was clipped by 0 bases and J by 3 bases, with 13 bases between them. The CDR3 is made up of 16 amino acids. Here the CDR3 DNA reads TGTGCCAGCAGCTTGGCCCAGGGGGGCCTCTACAATGAGCAGTTCTTC. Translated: CASSLAQGGLYNEQFF.

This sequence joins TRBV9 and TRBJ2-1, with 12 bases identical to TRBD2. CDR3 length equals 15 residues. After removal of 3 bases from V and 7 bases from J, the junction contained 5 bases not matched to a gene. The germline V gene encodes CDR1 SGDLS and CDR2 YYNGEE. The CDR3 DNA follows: TGTGCCAGCAGCGAATCTAGCGGGGGGGTGAATGAGCAGTTCTTC. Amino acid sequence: CASSESSGGVNEQFF.

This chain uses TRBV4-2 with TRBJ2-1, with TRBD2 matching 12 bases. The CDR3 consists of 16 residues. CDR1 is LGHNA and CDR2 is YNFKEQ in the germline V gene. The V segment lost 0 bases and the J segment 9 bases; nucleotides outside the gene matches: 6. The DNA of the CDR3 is TGTGCCAGCAGCCAAGATAGGGCTAGCGGGGGGGCTGAGCAGTTCTTC. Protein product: CASSQDRASGGAEQFF.

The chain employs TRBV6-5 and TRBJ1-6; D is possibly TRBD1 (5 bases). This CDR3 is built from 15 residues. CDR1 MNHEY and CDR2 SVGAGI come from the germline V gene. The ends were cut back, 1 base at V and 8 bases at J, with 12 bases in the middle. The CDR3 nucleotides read TGTGCCAGCAGTTACTGGGGCAGGGTGGATTCACCCCTCCACTTT. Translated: CASSYWGRVDSPLHF.

The CDR3 loop reads CASSQFSADTEAFF. In nucleotides, the CDR3 is TGTGCCAGCAGCCAGTTCAGCGCGGACACTGAAGCTTTCTTT. This chain links TRBV3-1 (or the pseudogene TRBV3-2) with TRBJ1-1; no firm D call. The CDR3 totals 14 residues. Germline V gene data show CDR1 as LGHDT and CDR2 as YNNKEL (reference sequence). V was pared by 3 bases and J by 3 bases, with 11 bases between.

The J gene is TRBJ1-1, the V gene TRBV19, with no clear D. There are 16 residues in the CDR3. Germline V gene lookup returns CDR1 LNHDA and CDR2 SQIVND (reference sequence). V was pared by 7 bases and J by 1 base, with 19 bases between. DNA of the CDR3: TGTGCCAGTACCCCCATAGTGGGAGCTTCGAACACTGAAGCTTTCTTT. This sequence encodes CASTPIVGASNTEAFF.

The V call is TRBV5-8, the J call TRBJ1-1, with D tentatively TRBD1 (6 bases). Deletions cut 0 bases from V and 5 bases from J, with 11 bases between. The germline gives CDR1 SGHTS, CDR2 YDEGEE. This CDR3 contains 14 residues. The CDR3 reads CASSLVGRGTEAFF. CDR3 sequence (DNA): TGTGCCAGCAGCTTGGTCGGGAGGGGGACTGAAGCTTTCTTT.